Listed here are 26 T cell receptor beta chains from one sample, sequenced in a study of post-analysis software for immune sequencing data. These TCRs' antigens remain unknown. cDNA libraries of TCR beta carried unique molecular identifiers. TCRdb passed the PCR reads through MiXCR, listing each CDR3 protein once. The table shows about 570,000 distinct CDR3 sequences, with 30% to 40% occurring only once. Overall study results and limits: When patients were compared with controls, a handful of TRBV segments were more frequent, TRBV5-6, TRBV5-1 and TRBV20-1 among them.

The sample taken for sequencing was blood. These receptors all come from a girl between 2 and 17 years old with multiple sclerosis.

The chain combines TRBV7-9 with TRBJ1-6, with D unresolved. CDR1 is SEHNR and CDR2 is FQNEAQ in the germline V gene (reference sequence). The germline V and J ends were trimmed by 5 bases and 10 bases, with 12 bases remaining between them. The CDR3 runs to 13 residues. The DNA for the CDR3 is TGTGCCAGCAGCCGAGGCGGGCTATCACCCCTCCACTTT. It yields the protein CASSRGGLSPLHF.

This sequence joins TRBV3-1 and TRBJ2-1; TRBD2 is a possible D gene (6 bases). With 0 bases removed from V and 3 bases from J, the gap between germline ends came to 9 bases. The CDR3 has 15 residues. Germline V CDR1 and CDR2: LGHDT, YNNKEL (reference sequence). CDR3 bases: TGTGCCAGCAGCCAAGATGTGGGGGGCTACAATGAGCAGTTCTTC. Amino acid sequence: CASSQDVGGYNEQFF.

This clonotype was detected many times. The V gene is TRBV20-1, the J gene TRBJ2-1, with no clear D. CDR1 and CDR2 from the germline V gene are DFQATT and SNEGSKA (reference sequence). This CDR3 has 12 residues. Trimming pared 3 bases from V and 4 bases from J, leaving 7 bases between. The CDR3 nucleotides read TGCAGTGCTAGGGTCAGATACAATGAGCAGTTCTTC. It encodes CSARVRYNEQFF.

A word on this clonotype: The germline gene is not matched at one end of the junction; a read error may be the cause. The chain uses TRBV7-7 and TRBJ1-5; no clear D. The germline V gene encodes CDR1 SSHAT and CDR2 FNYEAQ (reference sequence). CDR3 length equals 17 residues. CDR3: CASSLVSRSSMLQPQHF. The CDR3 DNA reads as TGTGCTAGCAGCTTAGTCTCCAGGTCCTCAATGCTGCAGCCCCAGCATTTT.

There are many counts of this clonotype. The chain combines TRBV7-2 with TRBJ2-7; D may be TRBD2 (5 bases). CDR3 length equals 14 residues. CDR1 is SGHTA and CDR2 is FQGNSA in the germline V gene. The V end lost 1 base, the J end lost 4 bases, and 11 bases lay between the germline ends. This chain's CDR3 is CASSLGGRGYEQYF. The DNA of the CDR3 is TGTGCCAGCAGCTTAGGGGGTCGGGGATACGAGCAGTACTTC.

The CDR3 DNA reads TGTGCCAGCAGCTTAGCGCCGGACAGGGGTCTTGGCTACACCTTC. This translates into CASSLAPDRGLGYTF. The gene calls are TRBV7-2 and TRBJ1-2, with TRBD1 matching over 9 bases. Trimming took 0 bases from V and 7 from J; bases not matched to a gene: 6. Germline loops: CDR1 SGHTA, CDR2 FQGNSA. This CDR3 region has 15 residues.

This clonotype has just a few counts. This chain connects TRBV5-1 to TRBJ2-3, with D possibly being TRBD2 (5 bases). The CDR3 has 14 residues. Germline CDR1 reads SGHRS; CDR2 reads YFSETQ. V shed 4 bases and J shed 4 bases, with 13 bases lying between them. CDR3 loop: CASSPTGNSDTQYF. The DNA of the CDR3 is TGCGCCAGCAGCCCTACCGGGAATTCAGATACGCAGTATTTT.

The sample holds a few counts of this clonotype. This chain connects TRBV6-5 to TRBJ2-7, with D perhaps TRBD1 or TRBD2 (6 bases each). The J call is uncertain, as TRBJ2-5 better fits the DNA end. The CDR3 is 12 amino acids. CDR1 MNHEY and CDR2 SVGAGI come from the germline V gene. The DNA of the CDR3 is TGTGCCAGCAGTAGGGGGGAAGTGACCCAGTACTTC. It specifies CASSRGEVTQYF.

The J gene is TRBJ1-6, the V gene TRBV11-2, with a weak D call TRBD1 (6 bases). V shed 0 bases and J shed 9 bases, with 15 bases lying between them. The CDR3 spans 16 residues. The germline V gene has CDR1 SGHAT and CDR2 FQNNGV. Here the CDR3 DNA reads TGTGCCAGCAGCTTAGACTTGATGGCCAGGGGTTCACCCCTCCACTTT. As protein: CASSLDLMARGSPLHF.

The rearrangement uses TRBV6-5 and TRBJ2-5; tentatively, D is TRBD1 or TRBD2 (5 bases each). V was shortened by 7 bases and J by 11 bases, with 14 bases between the two germline ends. The CDR3 consists of 11 residues. CDR1 MNHEY and CDR2 SVGAGI come from the germline V gene. The CDR3 loop reads CASTRMGEQYF. CDR3 bases: TGTGCCAGCACCAGGATGGGGGAGCAGTACTTC.

The J gene is TRBJ2-7, the V gene TRBV7-2, with 16 bases matching TRBD2. The CDR3 contains 18 residues. Germline CDR1 SGHTA, CDR2 FQGNSA. The V segment lost 2 bases and the J segment 2 bases; nucleotides outside the gene matches: 6. DNA for the CDR3: TGTGCCAGCAGCTTAAACCCAGGGACTAGCGGGGGGGCCTACGAGCAGTACTTC. Its translation: CASSLNPGTSGGAYEQYF.

The chain joins TRBV7-2 to TRBJ2-1, with D tentatively TRBD2 (7 bases). Trimming pared 3 bases from V and 7 bases from J, leaving 16 bases between. In germline, CDR1 is SGHTA, CDR2 FQGNSA. This CDR3 has 15 residues. The DNA for the CDR3 is TGTGCCAGCAGCTTCGATCGGGGGGCCATAAATGAGCAGTTCTTC. Translating it yields CASSFDRGAINEQFF.

The chain joins TRBV7-9 to TRBJ1-2; no definite D call. The germline V gene has CDR1 SEHNR and CDR2 FQNEAQ (reference sequence). V dropped 5 bases and J dropped 2 bases, with 18 bases sitting between them. The CDR3 runs 16 residues. CDR3 loop: CASSPSPAGLNYGYTF. The CDR3 bases are TGTGCCAGCAGCCCATCCCCCGCAGGACTCAACTATGGCTACACCTTC.

V gene TRBV6-5 combines with J gene TRBJ2-7; D gene ambiguous. Trimming removed 0 bases from V and 6 bases from J, with 9 bases in between. The CDR3 is made up of 13 amino acids. Germline assignment: CDR1 MNHEY and CDR2 SVGAGI. CDR3 in amino acids: CASSYSIPGEQYF. The CDR3 DNA reads TGTGCCAGCAGTTACTCGATCCCCGGCGAGCAGTACTTC.

The rearrangement uses TRBV3-1 and TRBJ1-2, with unresolved D. The CDR3 consists of 12 residues. V gave up 4 bases and J gave up 8 bases, with 11 bases separating them. In germline, CDR1 is LGHDT, CDR2 YNNKEL (reference sequence). The CDR3 coding sequence is TGTGCCAGCAGCCTCCCGCCGGGCGGCTACACCTTC. Protein sequence: CASSLPPGGYTF.

The V call is TRBV10-3, the J call TRBJ2-5, with TRBD2 matching over 7 bases. Germline CDR1 is ENHRY and CDR2 is SYGVKD. J was trimmed by 0 bases and V by 11 bases; bases with no gene match: 9. The CDR3 is 14 residues long. CDR3 amino acids: CAAGERGDQETQYF. CDR3 in DNA: TGTGCCGCGGGGGAGCGGGGAGACCAAGAGACCCAGTACTTC.

The V call is TRBV2, the J call TRBJ2-2, with D possibly TRBD2 on 6 matching bases. V dropped 5 bases and J dropped 1 base, with 14 bases sitting between them. CDR1 and CDR2 (germline): SNHLY, FYNNEI. The CDR3 has 16 amino acids. The CDR3 reads CASSSLGGVNTGELFF. The DNA for the CDR3 is TGTGCCAGCAGTTCGCTCGGCGGGGTGAACACCGGGGAGCTGTTTTTT.

The chain uses TRBV4-2 and TRBJ1-2, with TRBD1 matching 7 bases. This CDR3 is built from 15 residues. From germline, CDR1 is LGHNA and CDR2 YNFKEQ. The J segment lost 6 bases and the V segment lost 1 base, leaving 8 bases of the junction unmatched. CDR3 bases: TGTGCCAGCAGCCAAGTCCGAGGGGGCGCGGATGGCTACACCTTC. Amino acid sequence: CASSQVRGGADGYTF.

This chain connects TRBV20-1 to TRBJ2-3, with TRBD2 identical over 7 bases. The V segment lost 3 bases and the J segment 1 base; nucleotides outside the gene matches: 10. CDR1 is DFQATT, CDR2 SNEGSKA, per germline (reference sequence). CDR3 length: 16 amino acids. CDR3 sequence reads: CSASWIGLAGTDTQYF. CDR3 DNA sequence: TGCAGTGCTAGTTGGATTGGCCTAGCGGGCACAGATACGCAGTATTTT.

CDR3 region: CASSQELAGTDTQYF. CDR3 DNA sequence: TGTGCCAGCAGCCAAGAACTAGCGGGCACAGATACGCAGTATTTT. This chain joins TRBV4-2 and TRBJ2-3; the match to TRBD2 covers 8 bases. The CDR3 totals 15 residues. CDR1 is LGHNA and CDR2 is YNFKEQ in the germline V gene. V was clipped by 0 bases and J by 1 base; unmatched bases: 0.

The chain is built from TRBV7-2 and TRBJ2-3, with 10 nucleotides matching TRBD2. This CDR3 is 15 amino acids long. V lost 2 bases, J lost 4 bases, and 3 bases stayed unmatched. CDR1 and CDR2 from the germline V gene are SGHTA and FQGNSA. CDR3 coding DNA: TGTGCCAGCAGCTTATCTAGCGGGGGACCAGATACGCAGTATTTT. This codes for CASSLSSGGPDTQYF.

The chain combines TRBV4-1 with TRBJ1-6; unclear D gene. CDR1 and CDR2 from the germline V gene are MGHRA and YSYEKL. The ends were cut back, 4 bases at V and 7 bases at J, with 11 bases in the middle. The CDR3 runs to 14 residues. CDR3 protein: CASSPVRLNSPLHF. The CDR3 coding sequence is TGCGCCAGCAGCCCAGTACGGCTGAATTCACCCCTCCACTTT.

This clonotype is a singleton in its sample. This chain joins TRBV15 and TRBJ2-3; D is undetermined. Germline-derived CDR1 and CDR2 are LNHNV and YYDKDF (reference sequence). Trimming removed 1 base from V and 14 bases from J, with 16 bases in between. The CDR3 length is 13 residues. As DNA, the CDR3 is TGTGCCACCAGCAGAGCCGCCTTCCGCCGTACGTATTTT. This sequence encodes CATSRAAFRRTYF.

This clonotype has a handful of counts. The chain joins TRBV5-1 to TRBJ2-3; D not certain. V shed 0 bases and J shed 1 base, with 15 bases lying between them. Germline-derived CDR1 and CDR2 are SGHRS and YFSETQ. This CDR3 spans 17 amino acids. The CDR3 reads CASSLDLKLIGTDTQYF. The CDR3 coding sequence is TGCGCCAGCAGCTTGGATTTAAAGCTGATCGGCACAGATACGCAGTATTTT.

The J gene is TRBJ2-7, the V gene TRBV12-3 or TRBV12-4; 10 bases map to TRBD2. The length of the CDR3 is 15 residues. With 5 bases clipped from V and 2 bases from J, the junction kept 6 bases outside the gene matches. The CDR3 loop reads CASSTLSGGAYEQYF. In nucleotides, the CDR3 is TGTGCCAGCAGTACACTCAGCGGGGGGGCCTACGAGCAGTACTTC.

The V call is TRBV28, the J call TRBJ1-1, with D possibly matching TRBD1 (5 bases). CDR1 is MDHEN and CDR2 is SYDVKM in the germline V gene. V shed 3 bases and J shed 5 bases, with 13 bases lying between them. The CDR3 totals 14 residues. CDR3 residues: CASSFWGGRTEAFF. CDR3 nucleotide sequence: TGTGCCAGCAGTTTCTGGGGGGGGAGAACTGAAGCTTTCTTT.